The 32 T cell receptor beta chains presented below share a single source sample, sequenced in a study of spatial heterogeneity in lung cancer. TCRdb analysed the 5' RACE reads with MiXCR anew, one entry per CDR3 protein. The sample gives around 10,000 distinct CDR3 sequences, approximately 4% of which show up once; roughly 7.8% is in the top ten. The time point: sample taken at primary tumor resection. Whole RNA, isolated from tumor, nontumor lung or frozen PBMC, was sequenced without prior sorting. This sample comprised normal lung tissue next to the tumor, obtained at surgery. The source of these receptors is a male donor with early-stage non-small cell lung cancer.

This clonotype is judged medium-sized (0.01 to 0.1%). This beta chain slipped into a library made for alpha chains as a stray read, so its size is not meaningful. The chain employs TRBV20-1 and TRBJ2-7, with 10 bases aligning to TRBD2. The germline gives CDR1 DFQATT, CDR2 SNEGSKA (reference sequence). The length of the CDR3 is 15 residues. With 0 bases clipped from V and 6 bases from J, the junction kept 8 bases outside the gene matches. DNA of the CDR3: TGCAGTGCTAGAGATCTAGCGGGGGAAGTGGGCGAGCAGTACTTC. It yields the protein CSARDLAGEVGEQYF.

By sample share, this clonotype is medium-sized (0.01 to 0.1%). The library was designed around alpha chains, so this beta chain is a stray read whose abundance carries little weight. The V gene is TRBV12-3 or TRBV12-4, the J gene TRBJ1-5, with 7 positions matching TRBD1. This CDR3 has 15 amino acids. The V gene end was trimmed by 4 bases and the J gene end by 2 bases; junction bases not matched to a gene: 5. The CDR3 DNA follows: TGTGCCAGCAGTTCAAACGGACAGGGCAATCAGCCCCAGCATTTT. Translating it yields CASSSNGQGNQPQHF.

This clonotype is classed as medium-sized. This beta chain slipped into a library made for alpha chains as a stray read, so its size is not meaningful. The DNA for the CDR3 is TGCAGTGCGTGGACTAGCGGGAGGGCCGGGACGCAGTATTTT. Residues: CSAWTSGRAGTQYF. The genes are TRBV20-1 and TRBJ2-3; TRBD2 matches at 15 bases. Germline V gene data show CDR1 as DFQATT and CDR2 as SNEGSKA (reference sequence). The junction had 7 bases not matched to a gene; V was cut back by 6 bases and J by 9 bases. This CDR3 is 14 amino acids long.

This clonotype was picked up many times. Since the library was made to target alpha chains, this beta chain is a stray read and its abundance is not meaningful. The rearrangement links TRBV6-6 to TRBJ2-7, with TRBD2 matching over 10 bases. V gave up 1 base and J gave up 2 bases; unmatched junction bases: 8. Germline CDR1 and CDR2: MNHNY and SVGAGI (reference sequence). CDR3 length: 17 residues. DNA of the CDR3: TGTGCCAGCAGTTACTGGCTAGCGGGAGCCGCAGCCTACGAGCAGTACTTC. Residues: CASSYWLAGAAAYEQYF.

By share, this clonotype ranks as medium-sized. This beta chain was picked up by a library intended for alpha chains and is off target, so its count carries little meaning. V gene TRBV12-3 or TRBV12-4 combines with J gene TRBJ2-1; D is uncertain. There are 14 residues in the CDR3. Trimming took off 0 bases at V and 7 bases at J, with 10 bases between the two ends. The CDR3 nucleotides are TGTGCCAGCAGTTTAGCCACTACAACGAATGAGCAGTTCTTC. It encodes CASSLATTTNEQFF.

In its sample, this clonotype was seen many times. This beta chain was picked up by a library intended for alpha chains and is off target, so its count carries little meaning. The rearrangement uses TRBV20-1 and TRBJ2-1; 9 bases align to TRBD2. V shed 0 bases and J 4 bases; nucleotides not matched to a gene: 7. This CDR3 region has 16 residues. Germline V lookup: CDR1 DFQATT, CDR2 SNEGSKA (reference sequence). CDR3 sequence: CSARDAAGGRYNEQFF. The CDR3 bases are TGCAGTGCTAGAGATGCGGCGGGGGGGCGTTACAATGAGCAGTTCTTC.

This clonotype was recorded many times. In a library made to pick up alpha chains, this beta chain is a stray read with a size that means little. The chain is built from TRBV18 and TRBJ1-6, with D possibly matching TRBD1 (5 bases). This CDR3 spans 15 amino acids. V shed 3 bases and J shed 6 bases, with 12 bases lying between them. The germline gives CDR1 KGHSH, CDR2 LQKENI. The CDR3 spells CASSPVGGFNSPLHF. DNA for the CDR3: TGTGCCAGCTCACCGGTCGGGGGTTTTAATTCACCCCTCCACTTT.

This clonotype occurred many times. This beta chain lies outside the target of a library built for alpha chains; its clone size means little. V usage is TRBV20-1 and J usage is TRBJ2-3; D possibly corresponds to TRBD2 (6 bases). The CDR3 has 18 residues. Trimming stripped 0 bases from V and 5 bases from J, with 24 bases between. Germline V gene sequence: CDR1 DFQATT, CDR2 SNEGSKA (reference sequence). The CDR3 here is CSARDPGLRGSKGDTQYF. For the CDR3, the DNA is TGCAGTGCTAGAGATCCGGGTCTGCGGGGCTCCAAAGGAGATACGCAGTATTTT.

In its sample, this clonotype is medium-sized (0.01 to 0.1%). Because this beta chain is a stray read in a library intended to capture alpha chains, its abundance should not be given much weight. The chain has TRBV7-2 and TRBJ1-4; the D is unclear. V was clipped by 5 bases and J by 6 bases, with 10 bases between them. CDR1 SGHTA and CDR2 FQGNSA come from the germline V gene. The CDR3 consists of 13 residues. CDR3 protein: CASSPDIYEKLFF. Written as DNA, the CDR3 is TGTGCCAGCAGCCCAGACATTTATGAAAAACTGTTTTTT.

This clonotype was counted ten times or more. This beta chain is a stray sequence in a library constructed for alpha chains; its clone size is not meaningful. The chain recombines TRBV20-1 with TRBJ2-3; D gene unclear. Germline CDR1 and CDR2: DFQATT and SNEGSKA (reference sequence). The CDR3 runs 16 residues. V shed 1 base and J shed 5 bases, with 19 bases lying between them. The CDR3 protein is CSARALDPEKGDTQYF. DNA of the CDR3: TGCAGTGCTAGAGCTCTCGACCCCGAGAAGGGAGATACGCAGTATTTT.

Ten or more counts support this clonotype. For a library built for alpha chains, this beta chain is a stray read; little rests on its size. The chain carries TRBV7-3 and TRBJ2-1, with 13 bases aligning to TRBD2. Per germline, CDR1 SGHTA and CDR2 FQGTGA. V trimming: 5 bases; J trimming: 6 bases; junction bases outside the gene matches: 7. The CDR3 loop spans 16 amino acids. CDR3 DNA sequence: TGTGCCAGCAGCCCGTTGACTAGCGGGAGGCCCAATGAGCAGTTCTTC. It translates to CASSPLTSGRPNEQFF.

By proportion, this clonotype is medium-sized. This beta chain appears as a stray read in a library generated for alpha chains; its size is not informative. The rearrangement links TRBV10-3 to TRBJ2-1, with D hard to call. This CDR3 has 15 residues. V lost 0 bases and J lost 5, with 11 bases in between. Per the germline V gene, CDR1 is ENHRY and CDR2 is SYGVKD. The CDR3 here is CAISESARFDNEQFF. The CDR3 coding sequence is TGTGCCATCAGTGAGTCAGCCAGGTTCGACAATGAGCAGTTCTTC.

Relative to its sample, this clonotype is medium-sized. Since the library was made to target alpha chains, this beta chain is a stray read and its abundance is not meaningful. This chain links TRBV28 with TRBJ2-7; 11 bases are shared with TRBD2. The CDR3 has 15 residues. From germline, CDR1 is MDHEN and CDR2 SYDVKM. Trimming at V came to 5 bases and at J to 1 base, leaving 4 bases not matched to a gene. Written as DNA, the CDR3 is TGTGCCAGCAGTCTGACTAGCGGGATATCCTACGAGCAGTACTTC. Translating gives CASSLTSGISYEQYF.

This clonotype was seen repeatedly, ten times or more. This beta chain is an off-target read within a library intended for alpha chains, so its frequency means little. The chain uses TRBV6-6 and TRBJ2-1, with D possibly TRBD2 on 6 matching bases. Trimming took off 2 bases at V and 1 base at J, with 15 bases between the two ends. In germline, CDR1 is MNHNY, CDR2 SVGAGI (reference sequence). This CDR3 spans 17 amino acids. The DNA of the CDR3 is TGTGCCAGCAGTTACCCTCCGGGACTTGCATCCTACAATGAGCAGTTCTTC. This sequence encodes CASSYPPGLASYNEQFF.

Within the sample, this clonotype is medium-sized (0.01 to 0.1%). This beta chain is off target for a library built for alpha chains, so its abundance means little. The chain couples TRBV4-3 to TRBJ2-1; D possibly corresponds to TRBD1 (6 bases). This CDR3 contains 18 residues. Trimming took 0 bases from V and 8 from J, leaving 23 bases between them. Per the germline V gene, CDR1 is LGHNA and CDR2 is YSLEER. This chain's CDR3 is CASSQDSMGAQKVDEQFF. The CDR3 region has the DNA TGCGCCAGCAGCCAAGATTCGATGGGGGCGCAAAAGGTCGATGAGCAGTTCTTC.

This clonotype was counted many times. This beta chain is a stray read from a library made for alpha chains; its abundance is not meaningful. The chain couples TRBV7-2 to TRBJ2-4; perhaps TRBD2 as D (6 bases). This CDR3 region has 17 residues. Germline assignment: CDR1 SGHTA and CDR2 FQGNSA. The germline V and J ends were trimmed by 0 bases and 6 bases, with 18 bases remaining between them. The CDR3 sequence: CASSLARDWASVNIQYF. CDR3 sequence (DNA): TGTGCCAGCAGCTTAGCGCGGGACTGGGCCTCCGTAAACATTCAGTACTTC.

This clonotype was counted ten times or more. The library was prepared for alpha chains; this beta chain is a stray read, so its frequency means little. J is TRBJ2-7 and V is TRBV28; 7 positions match TRBD1. The CDR3 contains 15 residues. The germline CDR1 and CDR2 sequences are MDHEN and SYDVKM. J lost 4 bases, V lost 2 bases, and 8 bases had no gene match. The CDR3 loop is CASSLGGTGVYEQYF. Written as DNA, the CDR3 is TGTGCCAGCAGTTTAGGGGGAACAGGGGTTTACGAGCAGTACTTC. Full variable domain (missing parts from reference TRBV28 and TRBJ2-7): DVKVTQSSRYLVKRTGEKVFLECVQDMDHENMFWYRQDPGLGLRLIYFSYDVKMKEKGDIPEGYSVSREKKERFSLILESASTNQTSMYLCASSLGGTGVYEQYFGPGTRLTVT.

This clonotype was detected many times. This beta chain was picked up by a library intended for alpha chains and is off target, so its count carries little meaning. This chain connects TRBV28 to TRBJ1-1; 7 nucleotides agree with TRBD1. Germline-derived CDR1 and CDR2 are MDHEN and SYDVKM. J gave up 4 bases and V 9 bases, and 2 bases lay outside the gene matches. This CDR3 comprises 11 residues. The CDR3 coding sequence is TGTGCCAGTGCAGGGGGCACTGAAGCTTTCTTT. It encodes CASAGGTEAFF.

In its sample, this clonotype is medium-sized. Little can be read into the size of this beta chain, an off-target read in a library designed for alpha chains. Written as DNA, the CDR3 is TGTGCCAGCAGCCAAGATCTTGGAGGACTTCCTAACTATGGCTACACCTTC. Its translation is CASSQDLGGLPNYGYTF. The rearrangement uses TRBV4-2 and TRBJ1-2; D is ambiguous. This CDR3 contains 17 residues. CDR1 is LGHNA and CDR2 is YNFKEQ in the germline V gene. Trimming cost V 0 bases and J 0 bases, with 14 bases left between them.

For this clonotype: This beta chain is a stray sequence in a library constructed for alpha chains; its clone size is not meaningful. V is TRBV6-5 and J is TRBJ2-3, with 8 bases identical to TRBD2. Germline CDR1 and CDR2: MNHEY and SVGAGI. The J segment lost 7 bases and the V segment lost 0 bases, leaving 9 bases of the junction unmatched. This CDR3 has 16 amino acids. The CDR3 DNA reads TGTGCCAGCAGTTACTCGATCCGGGGGGGAAGGAATACGCAGTATTTT. Its protein is CASSYSIRGGRNTQYF.

This clonotype has ten or more counts. Within a library made for alpha chains, this beta chain is off target, and its count is uninformative. V is TRBV4-1 and J is TRBJ2-3; D is unresolved. The CDR3 is 15 residues long. The germline CDR1 and CDR2 sequences are MGHRA and YSYEKL. V was cut by 0 bases and J by 4 bases, with 11 bases left in between. Here the CDR3 reads CASSQEIGSADTQYF. CDR3 bases: TGCGCCAGCAGCCAAGAGATAGGATCCGCAGATACGCAGTATTTT.

This clonotype was observed at least ten times. The library was designed around alpha chains, so this beta chain is a stray read whose abundance carries little weight. The chain links TRBV20-1 to TRBJ1-5; D unclear. Germline V CDR1 and CDR2: DFQATT, SNEGSKA (reference sequence). V was clipped by 0 bases and J by 3 bases, with 9 bases between them. CDR3 length equals 14 residues. CDR3 sequence reads: CSARDGRINQPQHF. The CDR3 DNA reads TGCAGTGCTAGAGATGGCAGAATCAATCAGCCCCAGCATTTT.

This clonotype was recorded at least ten times. This beta chain turned up in a library designed for alpha chains; as an off-target read, its abundance says little. V is TRBV6-2 or TRBV6-3 and J is TRBJ1-1, with unresolved D. The CDR3 covers 12 residues. The germline CDR1 and CDR2 sequences are MNHEY and SVGEGT. V dropped 2 bases and J dropped 4 bases, with 5 bases sitting between them. CDR3 in DNA: TGTGCCAGCAGTTACGTGGGCACTGAAGCTTTCTTT. Translating it yields CASSYVGTEAFF.

This clonotype is labeled medium-sized. Within a library made for alpha chains, this beta chain is off target, and its count is uninformative. The genes are TRBV29-1 and TRBJ2-1; 7 nucleotides match TRBD1. Germline V gives CDR1 SQVTM, CDR2 ANQGSEA. V lost 3 bases and J lost 9; bases outside the gene matches: 8. The CDR3 runs 13 residues. In DNA, the CDR3 is TGCAGCGTTGAGGGACAGTTTTCTCGTGAGCAGTTCTTC. This sequence encodes CSVEGQFSREQFF.

The sample holds many counts of this clonotype. Since it is a stray read in a library aimed at alpha chains, this beta chain has a size that is not meaningful. This chain connects TRBV20-1 to TRBJ2-1, with a weak D call TRBD1 (5 bases). The germline V gene encodes CDR1 DFQATT and CDR2 SNEGSKA (reference sequence). Trimming shortened V by 1 base and J by 3 bases, and 10 bases separated the two germline ends. This CDR3 spans 14 amino acids. The CDR3, as DNA: TGCAGTGCTAGAGGGGGCTCCCTCTACAATGAGCAGTTCTTC. As protein: CSARGGSLYNEQFF.

This clonotype was recorded at least ten times. A library prepared for alpha chains yielded this beta chain as an off-target read; its size is of little meaning. The chain recombines TRBV18 with TRBJ2-6; TRBD1 agrees at 8 bases. The V segment lost 0 bases and the J segment 2 bases; nucleotides outside the gene matches: 15. CDR3 length: 21 amino acids. CDR1 is KGHSH and CDR2 is LQKENI in the germline V gene. In nucleotides, the CDR3 is TGTGCCAGCTCACCACCCCCCGATCTTCGGACAGGGTGGACTGGGGCCAACGTCCTGACTTTC. Translating it yields CASSPPPDLRTGWTGANVLTF.

Notes on this clonotype: This beta chain turned up in a library designed for alpha chains; as an off-target read, its abundance says little. V is TRBV12-3 or TRBV12-4 and J is TRBJ2-7, with TRBD1 matching over 9 bases. V trimming: 7 bases; J trimming: 2 bases; junction bases outside the gene matches: 9. The CDR3 loop spans 15 amino acids. CDR3 amino acids: CASTLGQGGPYEQYF. The CDR3 region has the DNA TGTGCCAGCACCCTGGGACAGGGAGGACCCTACGAGCAGTACTTC.

This clonotype is labeled medium-sized (0.01 to 0.1%). A library made for alpha chains picked up this beta chain off target, so its size means little. This chain links TRBV6-6 with TRBJ2-5; perhaps TRBD2 as D (6 bases). Trimming removed 8 bases at V and 5 bases at J, with 12 bases between. Per germline, CDR1 MNHNY and CDR2 SVGAGI (reference sequence). The CDR3 sequence is 12 residues long. This CDR3 reads CASSGSGETQYF. Written as DNA, the CDR3 is TGTGCCAGCTCGGGAAGCGGGGAGACCCAGTACTTC.

A few counts support this clonotype. This beta chain is an off-target read within a library intended for alpha chains, so its frequency means little. This chain uses TRBV11-2 with TRBJ2-5, with D tentatively TRBD1 or TRBD2 (5 bases each). The V end lost 3 bases, the J end lost 2 bases, and 19 bases lay between the germline ends. This CDR3 is built from 17 residues. Germline values: CDR1 SGHAT, CDR2 FQNNGV. The CDR3 sequence: CASSLSDVRGPQETQYF. The CDR3 bases are TGTGCCAGCAGCTTGTCGGACGTCCGGGGACCTCAAGAGACCCAGTACTTC.

Note on this clonotype: This beta chain turned up in a library designed for alpha chains; as an off-target read, its abundance says little. The chain combines TRBV6-6 with TRBJ2-6, with 7 bases aligning to TRBD2. V shed 8 bases and J 4 bases; nucleotides not matched to a gene: 8. CDR1 is MNHNY, CDR2 SVGAGI, per germline (reference sequence). The CDR3 sequence is 15 residues long. CDR3 coding DNA: TGTGCCAGCCTCACGGGGGGTACAGGGGCCAACGTCCTGACTTTC. Its protein product is CASLTGGTGANVLTF.

This clonotype has at least ten counts. A library made for alpha chains picked up this beta chain off target, so its size means little. DNA of the CDR3: TGTGCCAGCAGCTTAGCGCAGGTCTATGGCTACACCTTC. This translates into CASSLAQVYGYTF. The chain uses TRBV7-9 and TRBJ1-2; D gene ambiguous. V shed 0 bases and J shed 4 bases, with 6 bases lying between them. This CDR3 is built from 13 residues. The germline V gene encodes CDR1 SEHNR and CDR2 FQNEAQ (reference sequence).

In its sample, this clonotype was seen many times. Because the library targeted alpha chains, this beta chain is an off-target read whose size means little. The CDR3 loop is CSVDPIKAGDPQETQYF. DNA of the CDR3: TGCAGCGTTGACCCGATAAAAGCGGGAGATCCCCAAGAGACCCAGTACTTC. The V call is TRBV29-1, the J call TRBJ2-5; TRBD2 matches 8 bases. V shed 3 bases and J 1 base; nucleotides not matched to a gene: 13. This CDR3 has 17 residues. CDR1 is SQVTM and CDR2 is ANQGSEA in the germline V gene.